What follows describes a single T cell receptor (beta chain). This clone's antigen is unknown. The record has no base qualities; no much larger clone is one base away. From cysteine to phenylalanine, the CDR3 is 11 amino acids long. Solely the CDR3 DNA is kept, with 33 bases framed from the first base. From the germline V gene (reference sequence), CDR1 is LNHDA and CDR2 is SQIVND. Trimming costs V 5 bases and J 8 bases, and their ends lie 7 bases apart. The data belong to a study of OX40 agonist ivuxolimab in advanced cancers. Broadly, across the study: Ivuxolimab was a fully human IgG2 agonistic monoclonal antibody targeting the costimulatory receptor OX40 (CD134). In the dose-escalation cohort, approximately 82% of patients were male, and the mean age was 60 years with a range of about 20 to 90. Intravenous ivuxolimab was administered to patients every 2 weeks at six dose levels: 0.01, 0.1, 0.3, 1.5, 3 and 10 mg/kg. The paper describes the monotherapy dose-escalation part (N = 52 patients) of the phase I trial of ivuxolimab. Patients were allowed to have had prior anti-PD-1, anti-PD-L1 or anti-CTLA-4 therapy, and around two fifths of the dose-escalation patients had been treated with checkpoint inhibitors. Partial responses were achieved by three dose-escalation patients, of whom one had hepatocellular carcinoma and two had cutaneous melanoma. Of the approximately 50 dose-escalation patients, hepatocellular carcinoma was present in 19, melanoma in approximately 15, renal cell carcinoma in 9 and head and neck cancer in 9. Peripheral TCRbeta sequencing aimed to test whether ivuxolimab altered TCR sequence diversity and caused clonal T-cell expansion.

Genomic DNA was isolated from the sorted cells so that the TCRbeta CDR3 region could be sequenced. TCRbeta CDR3 regions were sequenced using the immunoSEQ Assay. Imported from immuneACCESS, the table was reduced by TCRdb to in-frame sequences with V and J called. These copies leave out some clones; in studies compared against another copy, an unresolved V gene accounts for under half, and the cause of the remainder is not known. The sample contains about 69,000 clones, over 75% of them found a single time. Roughly 6.1% of the sample is held by the ten biggest clonotypes. What the study reported, not specific to this receptor: The antigen specificity of the clonally expanded peripheral T cells was not determined. At doses of 0.1 to 3.0 mg/kg, clonal expansion of both CD4+ and CD8+ blood T cells was observed from baseline to week 6. Low levels of normalized T-cell clonal expansion were also seen in some nonresponding patients. After ivuxolimab, CD8+ T cells had more expanded clones than CD4+ T cells on average. In partial responders in the 0.1-3.0 mg/kg groups, normalized peripheral clonal expansion was found to be among the lowest, especially among CD8+ T cells.

The trial excluded patients who had a history of autoimmune disease or who were on systemic immunosuppression. Peripheral blood for TCR sequencing was collected from all dose cohorts at baseline, on cycle 4 day 1, and on cycle 7 day 1. The samples were drawn from a first-in-human, open-label, multicenter phase I dose-escalation trial of ivuxolimab. Adults with locally advanced or metastatic head and neck squamous cell, hepatocellular, melanoma or renal cell carcinoma were enrolled in the trial. Before TCR sequencing, CD4+ and CD8+ T cells were separately sorted from peripheral blood. Material: CD4+ or CD8+ T cells sorted from blood, obtained in a trial of the OX40 agonist ivuxolimab. This clonotype was sampled from an adult with an advanced solid tumor such as melanoma, head and neck, liver or kidney cancer. The V and J segments used are TRBV19 and TRBJ2-1; the D gene cannot be resolved reliably. Read as DNA, the sequence is TGTGCCAGTAGTTACCGTGATGAGCAGTTCTTC. Translated, this is CASSYRDEQFF. With the portions outside the CDR3 filled from the reference TRBV19 and TRBJ2-1 genes, the complete variable region becomes DGGITQSPKYLFRKEGQNVTLSCEQNLNHDAMYWYRQDPGQGLRLIYYSQIVNDFQKGDIAEGYSVSREKKESFPLTVTSAQKNPTAFYLCASSYRDEQFFGPGTRLTVL.